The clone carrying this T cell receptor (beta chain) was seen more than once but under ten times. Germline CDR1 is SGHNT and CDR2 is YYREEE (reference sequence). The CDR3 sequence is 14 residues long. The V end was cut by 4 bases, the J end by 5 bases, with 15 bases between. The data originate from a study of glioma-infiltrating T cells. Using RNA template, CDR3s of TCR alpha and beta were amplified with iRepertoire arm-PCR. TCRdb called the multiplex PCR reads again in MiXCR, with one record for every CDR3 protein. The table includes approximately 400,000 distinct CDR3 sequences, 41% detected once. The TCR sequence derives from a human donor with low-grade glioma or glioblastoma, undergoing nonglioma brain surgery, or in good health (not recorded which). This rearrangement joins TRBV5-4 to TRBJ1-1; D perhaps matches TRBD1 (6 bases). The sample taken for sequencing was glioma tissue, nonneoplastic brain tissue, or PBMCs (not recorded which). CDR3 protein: CASSTRGQGTEAFF. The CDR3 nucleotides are TGTGCCAGCAGCACTCGGGGGCAAGGAACTGAAGCTTTCTTT.